Reported below is one TCR beta chain. The antigen is not known. This table comes from immunoSEQ multiplex PCR, and its TCRdb copy is limited to in-frame clones, with some not included. The sample carries 55,000 to 80,000 clones, around nine tenths recorded once. The sample is drawn from a study of graft-versus-host responses after intestinal transplantation. Study information: Anti-thymocyte globulin induction preceded 2 to 4 years of tacrolimus and steroid maintenance in all recipients. Overall study results and limits: GvH clones occurred in recipient marrow; some first appeared in ileum or blood. Among circulating GvH clones, peak levels were associated with early post-transplant declines in HvG clones. Allografts of one patient group, those with graft-donor T cell macrochimerism, had high graft-versus-host to host-versus-graft clonal ratios.

CDR3 length equals 16 residues. The trim removed 5 bases at V and 3 bases at J, leaving 7 bases unmatched. Germline assignment: CDR1 KGHSH and CDR2 LQKENI. Sequenced here: unstimulated CD8+ T cells sorted from spleen or lymph node cells, sampled before transplant. The chain employs TRBV18 and TRBJ2-1, with 10 bases that match TRBD2. This receptor was taken from a human donor who was the organ donor for an intestinal transplant. The CDR3 loop reads CASSFKREGFYNEQFF. CDR3 nucleotides: TGTGCCAGCTCATTCAAGCGGGAGGGTTTCTACAATGAGCAGTTCTTC.